This T cell receptor (beta chain) is from a study of OX40 agonist ivuxolimab in advanced cancers. TCRdb's copy holds only in-frame clones and misses some; the assay was immunoSEQ multiplex PCR. This table holds more than 45,000 clones, more than 70% found once. Whole-study findings and limits: Among patients with partial responses at 0.1-3.0 mg/kg, clonal expansion was among the lowest.

Details on this clone: The target antigen is unknown.

Trimming removed 5 bases at V and 11 bases at J, with 12 bases between. Per the germline V gene, CDR1 is MNHNS and CDR2 is SASEGT. CDR3 length: 11 residues. The sample here was CD4+ or CD8+ T cells sorted from blood, taken in a trial of the OX40 agonist ivuxolimab. The TCR originated in an adult with an advanced solid tumor such as melanoma, head and neck, liver or kidney cancer. This chain joins TRBV6-1 and TRBJ1-1, with a tentative D call TRBD1 (5 bases). The CDR3 coding sequence is TGTGCCAGCAGTTACAGGTTCGTGGCTTTCTTT. It codes for CASSYRFVAFF.